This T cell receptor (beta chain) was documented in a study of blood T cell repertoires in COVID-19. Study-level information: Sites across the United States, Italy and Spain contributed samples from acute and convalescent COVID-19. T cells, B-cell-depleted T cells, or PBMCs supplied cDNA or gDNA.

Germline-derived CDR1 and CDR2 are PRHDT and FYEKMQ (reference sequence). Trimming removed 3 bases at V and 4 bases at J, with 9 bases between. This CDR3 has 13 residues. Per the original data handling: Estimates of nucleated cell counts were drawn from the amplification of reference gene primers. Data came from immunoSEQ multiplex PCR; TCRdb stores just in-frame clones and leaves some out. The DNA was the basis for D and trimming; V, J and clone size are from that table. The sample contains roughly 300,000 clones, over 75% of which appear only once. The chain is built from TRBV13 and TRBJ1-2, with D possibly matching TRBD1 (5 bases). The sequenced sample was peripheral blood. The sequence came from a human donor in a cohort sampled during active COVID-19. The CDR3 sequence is CASSLGGGYGYTF. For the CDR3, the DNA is TGTGCCAGCAGCTTGGGGGGAGGCTATGGCTACACCTTC.